This TCR beta chain was identified in a study of cytomegalovirus exposure and HLA in healthy donors (dated by TCRdb to 2016 to 2017). General notes on the study: In an earlier analysis of approximately 500 of the donors, 276 Gb of sequence data and approximately 120 million unique TCR beta sequences from 180 million or so T cells were reported. About 280 gigabases of sequencing data and around 85 million unique TCR sequences made up an early release that covered under 750 HLA-typed donors. Among the roughly 400 genotyped donors, approximately 82% belonged to the genetic ancestry cluster associated with self-reported Caucasian donors. The study aimed to test whether signatures of past pathogen exposure could be identified by cataloging public T cell receptors. The study profiled the T cell repertoires of more than 500 subjects by immunosequencing and related them to cytomegalovirus serostatus. A separate validation cohort of 90 to 150 different subjects was used in addition to the approximately 700-subject first cohort. High-throughput TCR immunosequencing, statistical association of individual TCRs with disease status, and machine learning were combined to predict cytomegalovirus infection status. To study patterns of TCR occurrence, a later analysis re-analyzed previously published TCR beta repertoires from just over 650 donors and added high-resolution HLA genotyping. The later analysis used no new phenotypic data to find candidate immune exposures, relying instead on TCR beta sequences and their occurrence across donors. An earlier analysis of 500 to 650 of the donors applied high-throughput TCR beta sequencing to assess whether each TCR beta V gene segment acted as functional or pseudogenic. Donor age, sex, ethnicity and CMV serostatus were compiled alongside the repertoire data. Genome-wide SNP genotypes for about 65% of the 666 donors were used in a later genetic analysis, which treated that subset as a discovery cohort. All discovery cohort repertoires had been generated on a single sequencing platform. HLA typing included class I and class II loci at four-digit resolution. Typing coverage varied by locus: about 629-630 donors for A, B, C, DRB1 and DQB1; approximately 500 for DQA1; around 610 for DPA1; around 450 for DPB1. Because of strong linkage in the cohort, a few DR-DQ haplotypes were treated as single units for association and clustering. Among around 400 genotyped donors of the cohort, an average of approximately 240,000 unique TCR beta nucleotide sequences was sequenced per donor, of which about 20% were non-productive. Study-wide conclusions, independent of this receptor: A further reported finding was that TCR beta sequences accurately predicted the HLA-A and HLA-B alleles for most subjects in the first cohort. Three of the identified cytomegalovirus-associated TCR beta chains were confirmed in vitro to be specific for cytomegalovirus antigens. A later analysis found that most CMV-associated TCR beta chains appeared HLA-restricted, with HLA associations seemingly driven largely by CMV exposure. The authors suggested that the approach could potentially be generalized to other disease states and immunological phenotypes. Some IMGT-functional V segments, including TRBV6-2 and TRBV6-3, could not be distinguished by the 87-base-pair reads and were therefore excluded. Linkage disequilibrium might explain the correlated functional status among segregating V segments, but an unknown experimental factor could not be ruled out. Immune exposure information for the cohort was limited to CMV serostatus. Compared with the 666-donor mean, donors in an Asian-associated ancestry cluster had fewer N-insertions in productive TCRs, according to a later genetic analysis. In a later analysis, the rate of TCR association differed among HLA loci, with DRB1 alleles having the most associated TCRs and HLA-C alleles having the fewest. In an earlier analysis of 587 of the donors, most TCR beta V segments appeared in productive rearrangements about 90% or about 30% of the time, broadly matching IMGT annotations. In a later analysis, about 17,000 TCR beta sequences were associated with specific HLA alleles at a false discovery rate of 0.05. Only TCR beta chains were sequenced in this cohort, and the absence of alpha or paired-chain data limited detectable features. In a later genetic analysis, a missense DCLRE1C variant was associated with V-gene and J-gene trimming of TCR beta chains, and the association was replicated in an independent cohort. The classifier was reported to diagnose cytomegalovirus status with high specificity and sensitivity in both the original and validation cohorts. In the study, 164 TCR beta chains were listed as associated with cytomegalovirus. When HLA alleles, especially DR and DQ, strongly co-occurred, TCR associations were difficult to assign to individual alleles. A later analysis reported that several top co-occurrence clusters appeared linked to parvovirus B19, influenza, CMV and Epstein-Barr virus. Because counts were too low, under 20 rarely observed V segments, including chromosome 9 orphons, were left out of the earlier analysis of several hundred of the donors. Because HLA typing was missing for some donors at each locus, association tests included only the typed subset. Most TCR sequences were observed very rarely across donors, whereas some public TCRs were present in many individuals. A cluster of highly shared sequence variants was judged likely to be a technical artifact of the sequencing pipeline. Compared with equally common non-associated chains, HLA-associated TCR beta chains in a later analysis were more clonally expanded and had lower generation probabilities. Presence/absence analyses assumed roughly uniform sequencing depth across donors, an assumption that may not hold.

The cohort comprised some 680 healthy bone marrow donors. All cohort members were sampled while nominally healthy, although unrecorded immune exposures were likely present. The donor was CMV seronegative and belonged to the group of roughly 330 seronegative cohort members. Every donor gave a peripheral blood sample, and the peripheral blood mononuclear cells from that sample were used for TCR beta sequencing. Genomic DNA was extracted from the blood cell samples with the Qiagen DNeasy Blood Extraction Kit. Library creation used the immunoSEQ multiplex PCR assay. For the multiplex PCR, a mixture combining 60 forward primers for TCR Vbeta segments and 13 reverse primers for TCR Jbeta segments was used. The CDR3 region of rearranged TCR beta genes was amplified from genomic DNA with a multiplex PCR assay. The amplified TCR beta libraries were sequenced on the Illumina HiSeq System as 87-base-pair reads. Concerning the study's data processing: A later analysis tallied roughly 76 million unique TCR beta chains across the 666 repertoires, and some 10 million of those chains were shared by two or more donors. To remove PCR and sequencing errors, raw reads were error-corrected and collapsed into unique sequences using a nearest-neighbor algorithm that merged closely related sequences. Alignment of CDR3 sequences to IMGT reference sequences was used to assign V, D and J gene segments. For a sequence to be retained, a match of at least six nucleotides was required to both a V gene segment and a J gene segment. Rearrangements were classified as productive when the CDR3 lacked stop codons and remained in frame with V and J, and all other rearrangements were classified as non-productive. Following IMGT convention, CDR3 was defined as the stretch from the second conserved V-encoded cysteine to the conserved J-encoded phenylalanine. The earlier analysis of roughly 590 of the donors excluded sequences that lacked an unambiguous match to a single V gene segment. An earlier analysis of about 590 of the donors classified V segments as functional when productive rearrangements were above 56.7% and as segregating when the standard deviation between donors was above 5%. A statistical classification framework was developed to diagnose cytomegalovirus status using the catalog of TCR beta chain sequences. A later analysis assigned V and J genes by comparing TCR nucleotide sequences with IMGT/GENE-DB human TR gene sequences. The TCRdist pipeline was used in a later analysis to assign CDR3 sequences and most-parsimonious VDJ recombination scenarios. In a later analysis, every TCR beta chain was defined by the combination of its CDR3 amino acid sequence and its V-gene family, and reads without a unique V-gene family were dropped. In a later analysis, fewer than 650 highly shared, low-generation-probability nucleotide sequences were removed to address suspected cross-contamination and a sequencing artifact. In a later analysis, a clonal expansion index for each public chain was calculated from normalized within-repertoire ranks of inferred template counts. In a later analysis, generation probabilities were computed using a VDJ recombination model fitted to out-of-frame rearrangements, and the results were checked against IGoR. In a later analysis, TCR-TCR, TCR-HLA and TCR-CMV co-occurrence was scored with hypergeometric tests, and a repertoire-size bias correction was applied to TCR pairs. In a later analysis, false discovery rates were estimated by permuting HLA or CMV assignments 20 times. In a later analysis, co-occurring TCRs were grouped using DBSCAN, with TCRdist sequence similarity added in when clustering inside HLA-allele-positive subsets. Repertoires with fewer than 30,000 or more than 120,000 public chains, plus five repertoires with anomalous nucleotide sharing, were excluded from co-occurrence clustering. TCRdb mirrors the immuneACCESS table, restricted to in-frame sequences. Some clones are absent from its copies; in checked studies, under half trace to an unresolved V gene, and the reason for the others is unknown. That table furnishes V, J and clone size, whereas the DNA furnished D and trimming. Here the sample has 160,000 or so clones; roughly 80% occur a single time. The ten most abundant clones make up approximately 4.5% of the sample.

The CDR3 runs 10 residues from the cysteine to the phenylalanine. Just the 30-base CDR3 DNA is kept, in frame starting at base 1. CDR1 SGHTA and CDR2 FQGTGA are derived from the germline V gene. V was cut back by 7 bases and J by 16 bases, leaving a gap of 14 bases between them. Concerning this clone itself: What antigen it recognizes has not been identified. There are no base qualities to consult, and no much larger clone falls within one base.

This receptor was obtained from a man aged 40-55 years in good health and CMV-seronegative. This chain joins TRBV7-3 to TRBJ2-1; the D gene assignment is ambiguous. What was sequenced was PBMCs. The CDR3 protein sequence reads: CASIYPQVFF. The DNA sequence follows: TGTGCCAGCATCTACCCCCAGGTTTTCTTC.